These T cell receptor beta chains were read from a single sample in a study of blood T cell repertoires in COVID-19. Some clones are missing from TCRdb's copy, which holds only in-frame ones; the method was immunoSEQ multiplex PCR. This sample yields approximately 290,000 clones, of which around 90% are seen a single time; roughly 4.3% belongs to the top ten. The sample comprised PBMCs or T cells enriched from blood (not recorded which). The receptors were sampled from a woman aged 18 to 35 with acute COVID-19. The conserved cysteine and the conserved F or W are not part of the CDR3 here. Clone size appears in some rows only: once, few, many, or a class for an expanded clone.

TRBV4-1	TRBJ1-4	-	ASSQVGTAGASGEKLF
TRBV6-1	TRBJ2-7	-	ASSESPGLAGGTAEQY
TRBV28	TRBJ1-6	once	ASRVLGGRQGVRNSPLH
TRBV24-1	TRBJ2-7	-	ATSDCRCEQY
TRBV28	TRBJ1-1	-	ASTPLLGLGTEAF
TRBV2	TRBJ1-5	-	ASITGPGSNQPQH
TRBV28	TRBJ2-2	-	ASSSTETTGELF
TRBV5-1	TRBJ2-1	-	ASSLMGRGAYNEQF
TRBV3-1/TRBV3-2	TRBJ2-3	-	ASSPQGSIAGGQSTDTQY
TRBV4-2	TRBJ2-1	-	ASSQEGQVRPHEQF
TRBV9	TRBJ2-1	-	ASSLDSGRTNEQF
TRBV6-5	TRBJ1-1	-	ASSQGWTEAF
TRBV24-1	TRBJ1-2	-	ATSESPIYGYT
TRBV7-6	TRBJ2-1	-	ASSFAGLAGRDEQF
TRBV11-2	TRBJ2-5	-	ASSAAETQY
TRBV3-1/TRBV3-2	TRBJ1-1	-	ASSQDLLNTEAF
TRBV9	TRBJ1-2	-	ASSAALSDRGGHGYT
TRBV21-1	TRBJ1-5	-	ASSPPGGAGNQPQH
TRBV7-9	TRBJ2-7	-	ASRSGVHEQY
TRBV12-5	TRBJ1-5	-	ASGMTGVGGNQPQH
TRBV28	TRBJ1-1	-	ASSSHPGRGITEAF
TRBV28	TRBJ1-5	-	ASNGAGAVVQPQH
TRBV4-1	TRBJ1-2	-	ASSRAGEVRFNYGYT
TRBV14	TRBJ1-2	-	ASSPLYLTANYGYT
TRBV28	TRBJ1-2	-	ASRVYRDRGRNYGYT
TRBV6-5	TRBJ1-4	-	ASSYPAGDLEEKLF
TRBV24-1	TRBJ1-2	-	ATSSQKEPSYGYT
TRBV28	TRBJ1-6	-	ASSLWQYNSPLH
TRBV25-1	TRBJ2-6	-	ASSEMGGSSGANVLT
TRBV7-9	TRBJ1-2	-	ASSLAGQGVYGYT
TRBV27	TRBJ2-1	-	ASSIRDRSEQF
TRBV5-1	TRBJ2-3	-	ASSLRGADTQY
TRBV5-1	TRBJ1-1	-	ASSSGPRQGAKHPEAF
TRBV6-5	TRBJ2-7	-	ASSYSNQGMSYEQY